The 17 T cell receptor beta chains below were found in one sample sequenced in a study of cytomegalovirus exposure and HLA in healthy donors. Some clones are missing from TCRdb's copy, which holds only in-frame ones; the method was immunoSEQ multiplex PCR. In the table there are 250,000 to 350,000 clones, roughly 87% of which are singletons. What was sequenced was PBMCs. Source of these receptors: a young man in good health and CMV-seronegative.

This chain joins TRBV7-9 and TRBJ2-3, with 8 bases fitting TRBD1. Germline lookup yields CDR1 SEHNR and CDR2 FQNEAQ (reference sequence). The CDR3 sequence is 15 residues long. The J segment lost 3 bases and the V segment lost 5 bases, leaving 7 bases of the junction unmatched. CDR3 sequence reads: CASSNTRGQTDTQYF. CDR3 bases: TGTGCCAGCAGCAACACCAGGGGGCAAACAGATACGCAGTATTTT.

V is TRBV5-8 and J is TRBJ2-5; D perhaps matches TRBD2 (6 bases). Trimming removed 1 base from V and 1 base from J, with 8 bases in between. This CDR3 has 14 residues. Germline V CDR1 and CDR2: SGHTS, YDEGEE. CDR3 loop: CASSLSSVQETQYF. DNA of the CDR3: TGTGCCAGCAGCTTGTCTAGCGTCCAAGAGACCCAGTACTTC.

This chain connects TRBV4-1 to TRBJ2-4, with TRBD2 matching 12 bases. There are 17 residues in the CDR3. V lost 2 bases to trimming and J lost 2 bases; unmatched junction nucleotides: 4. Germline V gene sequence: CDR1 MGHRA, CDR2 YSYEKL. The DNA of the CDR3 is TGCGCCAGCAGCCAACAACTAGCGGGGGGTTCCAAAAACATTCAGTACTTC. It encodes CASSQQLAGGSKNIQYF.

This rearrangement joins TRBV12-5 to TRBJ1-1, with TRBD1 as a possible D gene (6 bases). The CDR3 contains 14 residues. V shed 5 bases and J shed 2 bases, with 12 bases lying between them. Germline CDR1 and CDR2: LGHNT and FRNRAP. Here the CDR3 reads CASGQGHLNTEAFF. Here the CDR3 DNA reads TGTGCTAGTGGTCAGGGACACCTAAACACTGAAGCTTTCTTT.

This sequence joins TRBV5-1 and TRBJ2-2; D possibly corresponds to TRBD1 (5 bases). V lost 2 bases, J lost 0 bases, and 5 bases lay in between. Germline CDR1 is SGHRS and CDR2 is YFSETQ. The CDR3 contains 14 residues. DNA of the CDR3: TGCGCCAGCAGCTTCAGGGCGAACACCGGGGAGCTGTTTTTT. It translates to CASSFRANTGELFF.

In nucleotides, the CDR3 is TGTGCCAGCAACGAGCCTCACCCGAACACTGAAGCTTTCTTT. Translation gives CASNEPHPNTEAFF. The chain couples TRBV21-1 to TRBJ1-1. TRBV21-1 is noted as a pseudogene. CDR3 length: 14 amino acids.

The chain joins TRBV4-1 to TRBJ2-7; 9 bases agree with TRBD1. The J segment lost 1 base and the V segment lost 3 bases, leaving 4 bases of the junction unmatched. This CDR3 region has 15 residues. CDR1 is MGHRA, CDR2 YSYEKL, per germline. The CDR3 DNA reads TGCGCCAGCAGCCAGACAGGGGGGGAATCCTACGAGCAGTACTTC. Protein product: CASSQTGGESYEQYF.

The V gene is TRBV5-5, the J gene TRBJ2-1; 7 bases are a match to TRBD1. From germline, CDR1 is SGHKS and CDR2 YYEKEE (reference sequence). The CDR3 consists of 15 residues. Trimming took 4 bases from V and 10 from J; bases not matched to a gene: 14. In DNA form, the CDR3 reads TGTGCCAGCAGCCCCGCTCGGACAGGAAAGCCCGAGCAGTTCTTC. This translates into CASSPARTGKPEQFF.

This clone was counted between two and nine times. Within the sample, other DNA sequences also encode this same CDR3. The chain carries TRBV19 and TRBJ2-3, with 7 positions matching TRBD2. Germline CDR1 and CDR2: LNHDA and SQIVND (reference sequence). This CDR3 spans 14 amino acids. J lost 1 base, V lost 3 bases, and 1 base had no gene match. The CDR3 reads CASSMGGGTDTQYF. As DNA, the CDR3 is TGTGCCAGTAGTATGGGGGGGGGCACAGATACGCAGTATTTT.

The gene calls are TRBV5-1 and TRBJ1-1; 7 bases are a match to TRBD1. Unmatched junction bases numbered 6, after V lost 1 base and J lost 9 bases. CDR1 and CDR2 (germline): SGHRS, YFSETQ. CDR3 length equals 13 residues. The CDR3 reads CASSLSATGQAFF. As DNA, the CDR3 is TGCGCCAGCAGCTTGAGCGCGACAGGGCAAGCTTTCTTT.

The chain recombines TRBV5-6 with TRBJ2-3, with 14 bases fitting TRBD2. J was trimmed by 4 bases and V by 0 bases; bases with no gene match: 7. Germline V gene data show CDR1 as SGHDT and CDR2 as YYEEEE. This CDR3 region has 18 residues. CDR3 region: CASSLAGTSGGSSDTQYF. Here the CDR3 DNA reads TGTGCCAGCAGCTTGGCGGGGACTAGCGGGGGATCGTCAGATACGCAGTATTTT.

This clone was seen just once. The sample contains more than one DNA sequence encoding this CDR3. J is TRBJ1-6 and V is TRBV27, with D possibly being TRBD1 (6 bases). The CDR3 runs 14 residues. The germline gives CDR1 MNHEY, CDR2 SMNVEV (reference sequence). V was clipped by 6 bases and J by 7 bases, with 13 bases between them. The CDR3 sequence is CASSPGQLNSPLHF. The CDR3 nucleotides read TGTGCCAGCAGCCCGGGACAATTAAATTCACCCCTCCACTTT.

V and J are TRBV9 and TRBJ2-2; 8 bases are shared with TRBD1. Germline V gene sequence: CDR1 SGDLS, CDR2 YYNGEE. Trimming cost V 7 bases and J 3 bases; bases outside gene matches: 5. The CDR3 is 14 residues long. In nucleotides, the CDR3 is TGTGCCAGCGCGGCGACAGGGGACACCGGGGAGCTGTTTTTT. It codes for CASAATGDTGELFF.

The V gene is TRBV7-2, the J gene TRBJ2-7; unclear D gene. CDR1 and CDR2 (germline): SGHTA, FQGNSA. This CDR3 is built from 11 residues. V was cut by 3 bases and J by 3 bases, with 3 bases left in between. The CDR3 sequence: CASSFNYEQYF. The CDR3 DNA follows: TGTGCCAGCAGCTTCAACTACGAGCAGTACTTC.

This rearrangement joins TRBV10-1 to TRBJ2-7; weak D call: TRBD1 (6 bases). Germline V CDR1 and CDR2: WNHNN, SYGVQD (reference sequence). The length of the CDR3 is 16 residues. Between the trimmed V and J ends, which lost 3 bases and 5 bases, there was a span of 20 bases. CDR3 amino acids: CASSDSGQSGTHEQYF. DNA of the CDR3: TGCGCCAGCAGTGATTCTGGACAGTCGGGAACCCACGAGCAGTACTTC.

Here the CDR3 reads CASSQDVGQEAFF. CDR3 nucleotides: TGCGCCAGCAGCCAAGATGTGGGACAGGAAGCTTTCTTT. The chain carries TRBV4-1 and TRBJ1-1; 7 bases are a match to TRBD1. Germline lookup yields CDR1 MGHRA and CDR2 YSYEKL. V trimming: 0 bases; J trimming: 8 bases; junction bases outside the gene matches: 3. The CDR3 runs 13 residues.

CDR3 sequence: CASTGQGDTGELFF. As DNA, the CDR3 is TGTGCCAGCACTGGACAGGGCGACACCGGGGAGCTGTTTTTT. The J gene is TRBJ2-2, the V gene TRBV7-9; TRBD1 agrees at 8 bases. Looked up from germline, CDR1 is SEHNR and CDR2 is FQNEAQ (reference sequence). V dropped 7 bases and J dropped 3; count of bases not matched to a gene: 4. The CDR3 loop spans 14 amino acids.